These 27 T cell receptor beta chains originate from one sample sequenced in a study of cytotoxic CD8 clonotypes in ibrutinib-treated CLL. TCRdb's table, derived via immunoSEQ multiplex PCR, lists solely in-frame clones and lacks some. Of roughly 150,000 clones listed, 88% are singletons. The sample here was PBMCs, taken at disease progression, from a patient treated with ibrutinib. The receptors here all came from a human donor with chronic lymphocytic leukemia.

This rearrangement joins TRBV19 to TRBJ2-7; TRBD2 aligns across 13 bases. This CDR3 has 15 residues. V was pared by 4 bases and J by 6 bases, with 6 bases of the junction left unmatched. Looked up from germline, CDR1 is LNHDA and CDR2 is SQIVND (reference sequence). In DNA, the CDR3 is TGTGCCAGTAGTACACGGACTAGCGGGAGTGGCGAGCAGTACTTC. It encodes CASSTRTSGSGEQYF.

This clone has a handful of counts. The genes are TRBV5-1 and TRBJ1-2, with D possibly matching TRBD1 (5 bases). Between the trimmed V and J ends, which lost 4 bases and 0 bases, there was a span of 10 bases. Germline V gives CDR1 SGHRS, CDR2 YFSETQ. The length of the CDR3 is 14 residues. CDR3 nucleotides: TGCGCCAGCAGCATAGACAGAGCTAACTATGGCTACACCTTC. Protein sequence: CASSIDRANYGYTF.

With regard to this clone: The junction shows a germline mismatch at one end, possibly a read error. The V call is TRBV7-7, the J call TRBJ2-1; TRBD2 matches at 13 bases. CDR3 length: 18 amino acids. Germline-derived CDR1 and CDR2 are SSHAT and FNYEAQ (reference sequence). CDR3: CASSLGLAGDGSYNEQFF. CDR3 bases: TGTGCTAGCAGCTTAGGACTAGCGGGAGATGGGTCCTACAATGAGCAGTTCTTC.

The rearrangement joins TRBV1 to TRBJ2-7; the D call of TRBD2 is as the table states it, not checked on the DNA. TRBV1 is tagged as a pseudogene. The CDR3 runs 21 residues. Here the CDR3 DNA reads TGCACCAGCAGCCAAGAGCCTCCCTTCCTCTCCCCCAGGGCGGGAGCTAGAGAGCAGTACTTC. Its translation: CTSSQEPPFLSPRAGAREQYF.

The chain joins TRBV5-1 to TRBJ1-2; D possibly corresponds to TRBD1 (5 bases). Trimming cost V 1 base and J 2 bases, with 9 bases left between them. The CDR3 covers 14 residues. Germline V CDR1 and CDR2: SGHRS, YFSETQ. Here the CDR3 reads CASSLTGRNYGYTF. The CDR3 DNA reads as TGCGCCAGCAGCTTGACAGGCAGGAACTATGGCTACACCTTC. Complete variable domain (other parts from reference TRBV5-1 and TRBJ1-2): KAGVTQTPRYLIKTRGQQVTLSCSPISGHRSVSWYQQTPGQGLQFLFEYFSETQRNKGNFPGRFSGRQFSNSRSEMNVSTLELGDSALYLCASSLTGRNYGYTFGSGTRLTVV.

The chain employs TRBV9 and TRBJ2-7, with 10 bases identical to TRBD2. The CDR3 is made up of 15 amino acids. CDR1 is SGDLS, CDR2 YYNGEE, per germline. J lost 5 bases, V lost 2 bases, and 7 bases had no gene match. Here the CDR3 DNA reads TGTGCCAGCAGCGTCTCAACTAGCGGGGTTCACGAGCAGTACTTC. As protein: CASSVSTSGVHEQYF. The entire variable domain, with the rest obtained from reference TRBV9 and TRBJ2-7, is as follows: DSGVTQTPKHLITATGQRVTLRCSPRSGDLSVYWYQQSLDQGLQFLIQYYNGEERAKGNILERFSAQQFPDLHSELNLSSLELGDSALYFCASSVSTSGVHEQYFGPGTRLTVT.

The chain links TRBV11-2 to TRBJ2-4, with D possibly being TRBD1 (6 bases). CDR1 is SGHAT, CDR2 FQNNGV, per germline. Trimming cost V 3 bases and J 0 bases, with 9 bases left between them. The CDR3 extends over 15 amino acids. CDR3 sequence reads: CASSFAGVAKNIQYF. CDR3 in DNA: TGTGCCAGCAGCTTTGCAGGGGTAGCCAAAAACATTCAGTACTTC.

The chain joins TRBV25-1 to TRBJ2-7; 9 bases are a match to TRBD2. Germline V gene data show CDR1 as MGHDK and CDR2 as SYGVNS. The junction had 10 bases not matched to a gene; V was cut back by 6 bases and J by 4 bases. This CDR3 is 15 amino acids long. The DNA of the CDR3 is TGTGCCAGCAGGCCCCCGGCTAGCGGGGCTTACGAGCAGTACTTC. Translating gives CASRPPASGAYEQYF.

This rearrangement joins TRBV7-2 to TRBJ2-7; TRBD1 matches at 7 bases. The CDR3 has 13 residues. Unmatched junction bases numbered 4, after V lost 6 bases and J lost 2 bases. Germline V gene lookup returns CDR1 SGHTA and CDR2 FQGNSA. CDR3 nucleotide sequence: TGTGCCAGCAGACCGACAGGGACCTACGAGCAGTACTTC. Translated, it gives CASRPTGTYEQYF.

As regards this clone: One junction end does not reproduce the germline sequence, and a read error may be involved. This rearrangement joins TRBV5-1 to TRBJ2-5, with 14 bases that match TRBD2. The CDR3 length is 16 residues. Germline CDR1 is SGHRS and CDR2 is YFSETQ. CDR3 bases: TGCGTCAGCGGTGCGACTAGCGGGAGGGCCTTAGAGACCCAGTACTTC. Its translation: CVSGATSGRALETQYF.

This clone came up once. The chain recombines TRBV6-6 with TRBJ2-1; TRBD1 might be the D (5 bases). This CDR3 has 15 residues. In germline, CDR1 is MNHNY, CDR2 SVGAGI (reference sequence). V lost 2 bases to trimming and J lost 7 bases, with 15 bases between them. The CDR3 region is CASSYTHARENEQFF. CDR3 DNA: TGTGCCAGCAGTTACACCCACGCCAGGGAAAATGAGCAGTTCTTC.

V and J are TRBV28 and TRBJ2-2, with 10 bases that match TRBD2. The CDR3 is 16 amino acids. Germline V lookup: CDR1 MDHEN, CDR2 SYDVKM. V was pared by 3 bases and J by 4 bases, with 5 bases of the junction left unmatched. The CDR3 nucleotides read TGTGCCAGCAGTTTTGGACTAGCGGAAACCACCGGGGAGCTGTTTTTT. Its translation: CASSFGLAETTGELFF.

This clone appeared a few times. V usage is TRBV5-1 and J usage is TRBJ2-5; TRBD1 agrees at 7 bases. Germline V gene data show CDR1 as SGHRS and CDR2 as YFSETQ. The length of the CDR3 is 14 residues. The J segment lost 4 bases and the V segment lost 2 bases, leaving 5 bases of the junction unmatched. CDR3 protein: CASSFLPGGETQYF. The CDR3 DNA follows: TGCGCCAGCAGCTTCTTGCCAGGGGGAGAGACCCAGTACTTC.

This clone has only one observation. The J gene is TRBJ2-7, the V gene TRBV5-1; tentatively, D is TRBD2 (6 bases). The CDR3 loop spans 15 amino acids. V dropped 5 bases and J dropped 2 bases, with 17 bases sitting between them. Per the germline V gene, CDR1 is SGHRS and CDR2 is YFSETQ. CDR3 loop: CASRPLDGGAYEQYF. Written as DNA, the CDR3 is TGCGCCAGCAGACCTTTAGACGGAGGGGCCTACGAGCAGTACTTC.

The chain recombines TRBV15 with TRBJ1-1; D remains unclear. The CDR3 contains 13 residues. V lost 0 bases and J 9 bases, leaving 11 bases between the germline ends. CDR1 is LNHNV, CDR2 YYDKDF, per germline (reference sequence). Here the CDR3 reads CATSRERAGKAFF. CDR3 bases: TGTGCCACCAGCAGAGAACGGGCAGGAAAAGCTTTCTTT.

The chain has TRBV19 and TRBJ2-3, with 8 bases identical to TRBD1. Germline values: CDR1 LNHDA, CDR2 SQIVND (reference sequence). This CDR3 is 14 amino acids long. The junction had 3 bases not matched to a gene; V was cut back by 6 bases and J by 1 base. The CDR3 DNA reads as TGTGCCAGTAGCACAGGGGGAGGCACAGATACGCAGTATTTT. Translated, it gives CASSTGGGTDTQYF.

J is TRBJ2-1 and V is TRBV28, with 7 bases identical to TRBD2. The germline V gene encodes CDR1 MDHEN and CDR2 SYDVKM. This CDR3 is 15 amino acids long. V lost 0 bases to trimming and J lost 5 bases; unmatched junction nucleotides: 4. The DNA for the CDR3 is TGTGCCAGCAGTTTATGGGGGAGGGAGAACAATGAGCAGTTCTTC. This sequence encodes CASSLWGRENNEQFF.

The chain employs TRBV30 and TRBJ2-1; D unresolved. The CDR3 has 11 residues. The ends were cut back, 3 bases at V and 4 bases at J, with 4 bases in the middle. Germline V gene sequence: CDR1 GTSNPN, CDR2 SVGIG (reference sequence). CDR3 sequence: CAWSEYNEQFF. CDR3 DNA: TGTGCCTGGAGCGAGTACAATGAGCAGTTCTTC.

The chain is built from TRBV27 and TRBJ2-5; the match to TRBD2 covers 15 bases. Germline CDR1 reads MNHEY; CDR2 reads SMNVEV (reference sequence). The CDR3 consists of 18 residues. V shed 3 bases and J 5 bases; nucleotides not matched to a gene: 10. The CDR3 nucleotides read TGTGCCAGCAGTTTCCGCGGGACTAGCGGGAGGTCGGGGGAGACCCAGTACTTC. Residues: CASSFRGTSGRSGETQYF.

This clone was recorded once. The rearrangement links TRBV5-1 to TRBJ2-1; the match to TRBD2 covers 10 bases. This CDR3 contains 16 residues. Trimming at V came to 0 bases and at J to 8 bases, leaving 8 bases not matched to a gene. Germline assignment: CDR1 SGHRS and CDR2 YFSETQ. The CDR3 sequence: CASSLVASGSMHEQFF. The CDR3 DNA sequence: TGCGCCAGCAGCTTGGTGGCTAGCGGGAGTATGCATGAGCAGTTCTTC.

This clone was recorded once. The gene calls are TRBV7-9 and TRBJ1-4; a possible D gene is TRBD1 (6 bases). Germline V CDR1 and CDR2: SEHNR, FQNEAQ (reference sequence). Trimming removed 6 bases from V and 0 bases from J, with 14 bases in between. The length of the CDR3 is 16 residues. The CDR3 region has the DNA TGTGCCAGCAGACCACAGGGTCTGTCAACTAATGAAAAACTGTTTTTT. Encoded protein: CASRPQGLSTNEKLFF.

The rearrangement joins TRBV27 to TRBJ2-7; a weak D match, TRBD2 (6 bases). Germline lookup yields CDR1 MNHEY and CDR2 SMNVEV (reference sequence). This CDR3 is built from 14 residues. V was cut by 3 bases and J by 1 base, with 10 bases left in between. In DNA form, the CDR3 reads TGTGCCAGCAGTTTCTCGGGGACTTCCTACGAGCAGTACTTC. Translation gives CASSFSGTSYEQYF.

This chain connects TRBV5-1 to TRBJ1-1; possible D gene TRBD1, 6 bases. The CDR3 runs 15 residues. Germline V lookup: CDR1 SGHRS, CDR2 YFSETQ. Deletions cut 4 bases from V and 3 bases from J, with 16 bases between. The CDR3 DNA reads TGCGCCAGCAGCCAACAGGGTAATAGGTACACTGAAGCTTTCTTT. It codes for CASSQQGNRYTEAFF.

This CDR3 is CASSWTLNTEAFF. Written as DNA, the CDR3 is TGTGCCAGCAGTTGGACCCTGAACACTGAAGCTTTCTTT. The chain couples TRBV6-1 to TRBJ1-1; D is ambiguous. Deletions cut 5 bases from V and 0 bases from J, with 7 bases between. Per the germline V gene, CDR1 is MNHNS and CDR2 is SASEGT. This CDR3 is 13 amino acids long.

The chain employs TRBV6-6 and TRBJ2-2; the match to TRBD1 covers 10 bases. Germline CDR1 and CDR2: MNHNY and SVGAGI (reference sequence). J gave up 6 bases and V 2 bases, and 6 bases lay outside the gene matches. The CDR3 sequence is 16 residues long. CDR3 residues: CASSYPGTGDPGELFF. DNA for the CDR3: TGTGCCAGCAGTTACCCCGGGACAGGGGACCCCGGGGAGCTGTTTTTT.

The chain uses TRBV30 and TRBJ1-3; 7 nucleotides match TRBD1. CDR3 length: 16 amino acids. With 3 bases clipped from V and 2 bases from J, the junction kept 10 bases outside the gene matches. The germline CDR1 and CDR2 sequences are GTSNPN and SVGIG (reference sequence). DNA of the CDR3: TGTGCCTGGAGCCCCCATCGAGGGGGCACTGGAAACACCATATATTTT. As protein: CAWSPHRGGTGNTIYF.

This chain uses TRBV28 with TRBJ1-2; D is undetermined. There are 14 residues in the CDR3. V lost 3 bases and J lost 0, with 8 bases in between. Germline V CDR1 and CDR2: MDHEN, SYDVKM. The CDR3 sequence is CASSLPPTNYGYTF. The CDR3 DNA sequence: TGTGCCAGCAGTTTGCCCCCCACTAACTATGGCTACACCTTC.